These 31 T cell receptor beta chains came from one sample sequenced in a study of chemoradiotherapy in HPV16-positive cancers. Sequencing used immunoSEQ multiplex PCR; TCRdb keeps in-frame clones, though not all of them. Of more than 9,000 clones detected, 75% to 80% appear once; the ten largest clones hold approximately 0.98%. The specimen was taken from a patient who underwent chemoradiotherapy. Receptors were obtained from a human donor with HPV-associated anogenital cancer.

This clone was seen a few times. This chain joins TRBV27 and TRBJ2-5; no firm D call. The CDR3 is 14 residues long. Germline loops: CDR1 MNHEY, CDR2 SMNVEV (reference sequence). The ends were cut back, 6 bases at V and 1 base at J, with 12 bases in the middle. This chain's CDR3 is CASSPNSLQETQYF. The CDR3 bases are TGTGCCAGCAGCCCCAACAGCCTCCAAGAGACCCAGTACTTC.

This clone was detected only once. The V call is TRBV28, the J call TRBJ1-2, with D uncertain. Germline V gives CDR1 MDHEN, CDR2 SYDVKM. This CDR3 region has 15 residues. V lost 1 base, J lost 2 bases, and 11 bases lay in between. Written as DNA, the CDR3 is TGTGCCAGCAGTTTATCCAGCAGGTCCAACTATGGCTACACCTTC. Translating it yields CASSLSSRSNYGYTF.

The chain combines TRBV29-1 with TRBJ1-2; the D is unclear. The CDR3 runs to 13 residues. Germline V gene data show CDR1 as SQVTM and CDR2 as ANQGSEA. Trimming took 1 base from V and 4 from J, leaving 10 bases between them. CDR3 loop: CSVEGGGGYGYTF. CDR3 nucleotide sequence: TGCAGCGTTGAAGGGGGAGGAGGCTATGGCTACACCTTC.

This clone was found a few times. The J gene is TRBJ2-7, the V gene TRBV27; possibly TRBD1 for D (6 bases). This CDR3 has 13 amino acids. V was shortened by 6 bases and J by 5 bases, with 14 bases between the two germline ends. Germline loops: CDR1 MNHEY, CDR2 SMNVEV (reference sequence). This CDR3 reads CASRKSGAHEQYF. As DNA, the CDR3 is TGTGCCAGCAGGAAATCAGGGGCCCACGAGCAGTACTTC.

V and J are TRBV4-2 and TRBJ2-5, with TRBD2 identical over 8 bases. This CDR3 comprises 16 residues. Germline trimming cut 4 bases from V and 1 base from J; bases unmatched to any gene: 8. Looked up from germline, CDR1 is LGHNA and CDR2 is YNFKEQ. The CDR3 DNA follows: TGTGCCAGCAGCCCCCGAGGCGGGGGGTCCCAAGAGACCCAGTACTTC. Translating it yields CASSPRGGGSQETQYF.

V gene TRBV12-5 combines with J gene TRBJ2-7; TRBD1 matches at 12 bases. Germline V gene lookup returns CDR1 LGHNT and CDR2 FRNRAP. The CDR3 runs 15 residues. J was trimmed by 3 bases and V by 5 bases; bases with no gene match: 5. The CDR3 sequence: CASGMGQGANYEQYF. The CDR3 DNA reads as TGTGCTAGTGGTATGGGACAGGGGGCCAACTACGAGCAGTACTTC.

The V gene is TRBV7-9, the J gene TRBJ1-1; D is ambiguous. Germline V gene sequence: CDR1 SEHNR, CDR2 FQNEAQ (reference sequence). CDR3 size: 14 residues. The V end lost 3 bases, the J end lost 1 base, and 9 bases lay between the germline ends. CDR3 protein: CASSFQTPNTEAFF. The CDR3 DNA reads TGTGCCAGCAGCTTCCAGACTCCGAACACTGAAGCTTTCTTT.

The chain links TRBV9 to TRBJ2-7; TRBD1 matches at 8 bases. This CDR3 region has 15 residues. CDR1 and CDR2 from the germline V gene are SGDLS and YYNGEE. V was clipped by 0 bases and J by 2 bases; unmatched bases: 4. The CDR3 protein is CASSVVGTGTYEQYF. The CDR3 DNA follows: TGTGCCAGCAGCGTAGTAGGGACAGGAACCTACGAGCAGTACTTC.

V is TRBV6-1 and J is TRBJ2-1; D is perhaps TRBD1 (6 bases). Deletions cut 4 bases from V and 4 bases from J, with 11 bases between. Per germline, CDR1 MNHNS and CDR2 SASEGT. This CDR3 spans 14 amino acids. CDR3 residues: CASSAGTLYNEQFF. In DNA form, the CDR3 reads TGTGCCAGCAGTGCCGGGACACTATACAATGAGCAGTTCTTC.

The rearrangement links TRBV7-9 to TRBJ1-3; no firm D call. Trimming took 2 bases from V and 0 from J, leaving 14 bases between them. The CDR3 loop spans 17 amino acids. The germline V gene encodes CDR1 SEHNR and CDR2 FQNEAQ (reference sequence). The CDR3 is CASSLTSGISSGNTIYF. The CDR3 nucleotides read TGTGCCAGCAGCTTAACTTCTGGCATTAGCTCTGGAAACACCATATATTTT. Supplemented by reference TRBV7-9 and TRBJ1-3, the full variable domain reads DTGVSQNPRHKITKRGQNVTFRCDPISEHNRLYWYRQTLGQGPEFLTYFQNEAQLEKSRLLSDRFSAERPKGSFSTLEIQRTEQGDSAMYLCASSLTSGISSGNTIYFGEGSWLTVV.

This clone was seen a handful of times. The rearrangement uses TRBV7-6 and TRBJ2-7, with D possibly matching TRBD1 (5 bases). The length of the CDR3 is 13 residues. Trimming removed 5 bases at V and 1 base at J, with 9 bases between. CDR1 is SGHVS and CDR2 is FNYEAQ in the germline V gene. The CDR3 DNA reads TGTGCCAGCAGCCAAGCAGGGTCCTACGAGCAGTACTTC. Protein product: CASSQAGSYEQYF. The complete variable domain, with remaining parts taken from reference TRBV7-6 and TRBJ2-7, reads GAGVSQSPRYKVTKRGQDVALRCDPISGHVSLYWYRQALGQGPEFLTYFNYEAQQDKSGLPNDRFSAERPEGSISTLTIQRTEQRDSAMYRCASSQAGSYEQYFGPGTRLTVT.

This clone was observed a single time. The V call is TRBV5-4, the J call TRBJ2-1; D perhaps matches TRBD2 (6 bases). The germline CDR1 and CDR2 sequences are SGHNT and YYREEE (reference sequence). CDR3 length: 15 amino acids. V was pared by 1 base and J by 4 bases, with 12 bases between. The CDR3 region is CASSLRGAGYNEQFF. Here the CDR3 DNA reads TGTGCCAGCAGCTTGAGGGGAGCGGGTTACAATGAGCAGTTCTTC.

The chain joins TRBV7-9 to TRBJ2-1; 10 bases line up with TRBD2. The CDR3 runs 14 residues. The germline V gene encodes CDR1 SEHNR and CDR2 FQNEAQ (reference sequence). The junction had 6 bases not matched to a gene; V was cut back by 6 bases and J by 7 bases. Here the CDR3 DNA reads TGTGCCAGCAGACGCCAGCGGGAGGGAAATGAGCAGTTCTTC. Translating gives CASRRQREGNEQFF.

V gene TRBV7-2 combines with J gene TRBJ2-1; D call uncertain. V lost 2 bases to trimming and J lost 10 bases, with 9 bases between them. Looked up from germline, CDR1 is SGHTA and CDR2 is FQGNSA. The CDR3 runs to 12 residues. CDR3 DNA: TGTGCCAGCAGCTTAATTCTGGGAGAGCAGTTCTTC. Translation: CASSLILGEQFF.

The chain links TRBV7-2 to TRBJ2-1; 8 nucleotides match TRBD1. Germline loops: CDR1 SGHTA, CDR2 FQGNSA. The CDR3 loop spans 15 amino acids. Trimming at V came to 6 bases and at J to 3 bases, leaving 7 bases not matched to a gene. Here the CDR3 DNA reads TGTGCCAGCAGTAGCACAGGGGGAGACTACAATGAGCAGTTCTTC. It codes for CASSSTGGDYNEQFF. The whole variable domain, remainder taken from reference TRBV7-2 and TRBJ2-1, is GAGVSQSPSNKVTEKGKDVELRCDPISGHTALYWYRQSLGQGLEFLIYFQGNSAPDKSGLPSDRFSAERTGGSVSTLTIQRTQQEDSAVYLCASSSTGGDYNEQFFGPGTRLTVL.

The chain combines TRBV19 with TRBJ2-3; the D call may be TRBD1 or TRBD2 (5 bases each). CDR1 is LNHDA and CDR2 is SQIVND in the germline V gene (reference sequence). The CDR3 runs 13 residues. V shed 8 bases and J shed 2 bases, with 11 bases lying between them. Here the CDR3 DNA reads TGTGCCAGTCGGGGCAGGGCCACAGATACGCAGTATTTT. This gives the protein CASRGRATDTQYF.

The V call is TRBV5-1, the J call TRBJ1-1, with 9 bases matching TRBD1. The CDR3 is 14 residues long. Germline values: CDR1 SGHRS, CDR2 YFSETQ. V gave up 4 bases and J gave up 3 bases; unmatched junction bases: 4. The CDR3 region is CASSARDRDTEAFF. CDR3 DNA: TGCGCCAGCAGCGCCCGGGACAGGGACACTGAAGCTTTCTTT.

The CDR3 coding sequence is TGTGCCAGCAGCGTAGCCGGGCAAGGAAACACCATATATTTT. As protein: CASSVAGQGNTIYF. This chain connects TRBV9 to TRBJ1-3; D not certain. The CDR3 totals 14 residues. Trimming shortened V by 0 bases and J by 4 bases, and 8 bases separated the two germline ends. Germline assignment: CDR1 SGDLS and CDR2 YYNGEE.

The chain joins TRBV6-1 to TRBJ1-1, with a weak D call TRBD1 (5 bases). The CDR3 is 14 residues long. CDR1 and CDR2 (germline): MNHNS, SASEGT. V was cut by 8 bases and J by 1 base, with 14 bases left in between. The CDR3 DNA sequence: TGTGCCAGCTCCCGGGACGGTAAGAACACTGAAGCTTTCTTT. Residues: CASSRDGKNTEAFF.

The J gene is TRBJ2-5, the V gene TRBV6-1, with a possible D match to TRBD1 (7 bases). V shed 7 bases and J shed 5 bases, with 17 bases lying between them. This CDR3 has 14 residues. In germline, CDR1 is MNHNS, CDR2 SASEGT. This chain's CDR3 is CASNPGGPGETQYF. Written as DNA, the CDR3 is TGTGCCAGCAATCCAGGGGGGCCGGGGGAGACCCAGTACTTC.

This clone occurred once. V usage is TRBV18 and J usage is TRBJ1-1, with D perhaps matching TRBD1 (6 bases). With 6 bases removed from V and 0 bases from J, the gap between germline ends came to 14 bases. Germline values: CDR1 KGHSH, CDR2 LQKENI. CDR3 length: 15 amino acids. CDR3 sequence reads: CASSPERDMNTEAFF. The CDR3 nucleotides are TGTGCCAGCTCCCCCGAGCGGGACATGAACACTGAAGCTTTCTTT. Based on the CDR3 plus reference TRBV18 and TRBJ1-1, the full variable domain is NAGVMQNPRHLVRRRGQEARLRCSPMKGHSHVYWYRQLPEEGLKFMVYLQKENIIDESGMPKERFSAEFPKEGPSILRIQQVVRGDSAAYFCASSPERDMNTEAFFGQGTRLTVV.

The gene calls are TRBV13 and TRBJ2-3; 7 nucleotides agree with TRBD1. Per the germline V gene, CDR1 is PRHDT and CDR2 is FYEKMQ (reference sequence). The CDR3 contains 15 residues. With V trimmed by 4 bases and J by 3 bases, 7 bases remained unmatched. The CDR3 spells CASSSTTGSTDTQYF. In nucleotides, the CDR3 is TGTGCCAGCAGCTCAACGACAGGGTCGACAGATACGCAGTATTTT.

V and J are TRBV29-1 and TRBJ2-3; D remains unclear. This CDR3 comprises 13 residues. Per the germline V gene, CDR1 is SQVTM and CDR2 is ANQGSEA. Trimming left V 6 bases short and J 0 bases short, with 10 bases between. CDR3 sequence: CSVRTLSTDTQYF. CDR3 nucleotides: TGCAGCGTGCGGACCCTTAGCACAGATACGCAGTATTTT.

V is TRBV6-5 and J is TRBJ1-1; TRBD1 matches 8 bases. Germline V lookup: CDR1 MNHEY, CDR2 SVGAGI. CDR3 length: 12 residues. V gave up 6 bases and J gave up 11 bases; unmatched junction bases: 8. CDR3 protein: CASRPGQGKAFF. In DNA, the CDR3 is TGTGCCAGCAGGCCCGGACAGGGAAAGGCTTTCTTT.

The CDR3 spells CASRSTDRHEYF. In nucleotides, the CDR3 is TGTGCCAGCAGATCCACGGACAGACATGAGTACTTC. The V call is TRBV6-5, the J call TRBJ2-7; TRBD1 might be the D (6 bases). This CDR3 is built from 12 residues. CDR1 and CDR2 (germline): MNHEY, SVGAGI. Deletions cut 6 bases from V and 11 bases from J, with 17 bases between.

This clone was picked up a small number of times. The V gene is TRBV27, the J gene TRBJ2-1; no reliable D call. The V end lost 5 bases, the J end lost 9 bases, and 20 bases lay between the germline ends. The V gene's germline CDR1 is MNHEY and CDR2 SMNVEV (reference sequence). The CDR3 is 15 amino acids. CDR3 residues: CASSPPRDHPTEQFF. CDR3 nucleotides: TGTGCCAGCAGTCCCCCCCGAGACCACCCCACTGAGCAGTTCTTC.

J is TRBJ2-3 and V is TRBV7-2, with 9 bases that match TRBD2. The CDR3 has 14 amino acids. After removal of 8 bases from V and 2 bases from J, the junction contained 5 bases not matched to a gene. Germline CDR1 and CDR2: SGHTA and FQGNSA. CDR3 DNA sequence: TGTGCCAGCGAAGCGGGGGGCCTCACAGATACGCAGTATTTT. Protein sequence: CASEAGGLTDTQYF.

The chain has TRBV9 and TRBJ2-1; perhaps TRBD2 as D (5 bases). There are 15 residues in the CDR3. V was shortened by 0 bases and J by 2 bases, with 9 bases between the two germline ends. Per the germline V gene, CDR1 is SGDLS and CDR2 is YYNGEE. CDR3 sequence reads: CASSVASRAYNEQFF. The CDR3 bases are TGTGCCAGCAGCGTAGCTAGCCGTGCCTACAATGAGCAGTTCTTC.

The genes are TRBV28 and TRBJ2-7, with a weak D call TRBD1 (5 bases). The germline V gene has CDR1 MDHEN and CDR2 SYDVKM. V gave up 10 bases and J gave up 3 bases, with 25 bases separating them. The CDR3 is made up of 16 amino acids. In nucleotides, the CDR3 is TGTGCCACCTCACCGAATCTCGCGACAGCTGACTACGAGCAGTACTTC. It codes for CATSPNLATADYEQYF.

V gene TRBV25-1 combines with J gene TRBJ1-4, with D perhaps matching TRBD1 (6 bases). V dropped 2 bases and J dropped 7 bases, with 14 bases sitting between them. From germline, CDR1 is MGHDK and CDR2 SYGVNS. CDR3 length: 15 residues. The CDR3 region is CASSEVYREGEKLFF. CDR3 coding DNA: TGTGCCAGCAGTGAAGTTTACAGGGAGGGTGAAAAACTGTTTTTT.

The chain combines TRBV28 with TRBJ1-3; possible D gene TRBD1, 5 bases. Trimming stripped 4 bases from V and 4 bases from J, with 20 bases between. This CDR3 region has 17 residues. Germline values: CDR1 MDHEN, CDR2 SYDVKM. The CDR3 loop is CASSSLPGNVGGNTIYF. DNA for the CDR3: TGTGCCAGCAGTTCCCTCCCAGGGAATGTGGGCGGAAACACCATATATTTT.